These T cell receptor beta chains were read from a single sample in a study of a mutant IDH1 vaccine in newly diagnosed glioma. Profiled with immunoSEQ multiplex PCR; TCRdb holds only in-frame clones, not every one. The sample carries about 41,000 clones, 75% to 90% recorded once. Their recognized antigens are unknown. The sample in question was PBMCs, obtained from a glioma patient whose treatment included an IDH1 peptide vaccine. Receptors were obtained from a man aged 40-55 years with glioma. Both conserved end residues are part of each CDR3. Fields, in order: clone size, D gene, V gene, J gene, CDR3 DNA, CDR3 protein. The D gene is left open where the match is weak. Clone size is stated in some rows and not others, as once, few, many or a class when expanded.

clone size: .
D gene: .
V gene: TRBV5-1
J gene: TRBJ1-6
CDR3 DNA: TGCGCCAGCAGCTTGAATGACTATTCGGGGAGGATGTGGAGCTCCTATAATTCACCCCTCCACTTT
CDR3 protein: CASSLNDYSGRMWSSYNSPLHF

clone size: .
D gene: .
V gene: TRBV19
J gene: TRBJ2-1
CDR3 DNA: TGTGCCAGTAGTAAGGGCAGTATCAGGTCTGGGGAGCAGTTCTTC
CDR3 protein: CASSKGSIRSGEQFF

clone size: .
D gene: .
V gene: TRBV19
J gene: TRBJ2-4
CDR3 DNA: TGTGCCAGTAGTATGGGTTCAGGGCCCAAAAACATTCAGTACTTC
CDR3 protein: CASSMGSGPKNIQYF

clone size: .
D gene: .
V gene: TRBV4-3
J gene: TRBJ2-6
CDR3 DNA: TGCGCCAGCAGTCCGAGGGGGGCCAACGTCCTGACTTTC
CDR3 protein: CASSPRGANVLTF

clone size: .
D gene: .
V gene: TRBV18
J gene: TRBJ2-3
CDR3 DNA: TGTGCCAGCTCACCATTTCCTAGCACAGATACGCAGTATTTT
CDR3 protein: CASSPFPSTDTQYF

clone size: .
D gene: .
V gene: TRBV6-1
J gene: TRBJ1-1
CDR3 DNA: TGTGCCAGCAGCACAGGGAGGAACACTGAAGCTTTCTTT
CDR3 protein: CASSTGRNTEAFF

clone size: .
D gene: .
V gene: TRBV5-1
J gene: TRBJ1-1
CDR3 DNA: TGCGCCAGCAGCTTGGCCAGGGGAGGGTACACTGAAGCTTTCTTT
CDR3 protein: CASSLARGGYTEAFF

clone size: .
D gene: .
V gene: TRBV7-9
J gene: TRBJ2-5
CDR3 DNA: TGTGCCAGCAGCTTAGGGACCCCTCGGACCCAGTACTTC
CDR3 protein: CASSLGTPRTQYF

clone size: .
D gene: TRBD2
V gene: TRBV5-1
J gene: TRBJ2-3
CDR3 DNA: TGCGCCAGCAGCTTAGGACTAGCCAAGAGCACAGATACGCAGTATTTT
CDR3 protein: CASSLGLAKSTDTQYF

clone size: .
D gene: .
V gene: TRBV5-1
J gene: TRBJ1-5
CDR3 DNA: TGCGCCAGCAGCCCGTCCCCAGGGACAAATCAGCCCCAGCATTTT
CDR3 protein: CASSPSPGTNQPQHF

clone size: .
D gene: .
V gene: TRBV4-2
J gene: TRBJ1-2
CDR3 DNA: TGTGCCAGCAGCCAGGCGGTCGGGGGCTCGGATGGCTACACCTTC
CDR3 protein: CASSQAVGGSDGYTF

clone size: .
D gene: .
V gene: TRBV19
J gene: TRBJ2-1
CDR3 DNA: TGTGCCAGTACTTCGACCCCCACACTTCCCAATGAGCAGTTCTTC
CDR3 protein: CASTSTPTLPNEQFF

clone size: .
D gene: .
V gene: TRBV19
J gene: TRBJ1-4
CDR3 DNA: TGTGCCAGTAGCCTGGACAGCGTGGGCGAAAAACTGTTTTTT
CDR3 protein: CASSLDSVGEKLFF

clone size: .
D gene: .
V gene: TRBV2
J gene: TRBJ2-2
CDR3 DNA: TGTGCCAGCAGTTCCACCGATCTAAGGGCCGGGGAGCTGTTTTTT
CDR3 protein: CASSSTDLRAGELFF

clone size: .
D gene: TRBD2
V gene: TRBV28
J gene: TRBJ2-5
CDR3 DNA: TGTGCCAGCAGTTACGGGGGGTCCCAAGAGACCCAGTACTTC
CDR3 protein: CASSYGGSQETQYF

clone size: .
D gene: TRBD1
V gene: TRBV15
J gene: TRBJ2-5
CDR3 DNA: TGTGCCACCAGCAGAGCGGGACAGTACCAAGAGACCCAGTACTTC
CDR3 protein: CATSRAGQYQETQYF

clone size: .
D gene: TRBD2
V gene: TRBV27
J gene: TRBJ2-5
CDR3 DNA: TGTGCCACCCAAGGACTAGCGGGAGGTGAAGAGACCCAGTACTTC
CDR3 protein: CATQGLAGGEETQYF

clone size: once
D gene: .
V gene: TRBV19
J gene: TRBJ1-5
CDR3 DNA: TGTGCCAGTAGTAAAACAGGGATGAGCAATCAGCCCCAGCATTTT
CDR3 protein: CASSKTGMSNQPQHF

clone size: few
D gene: TRBD2
V gene: TRBV4-3
J gene: TRBJ2-2
CDR3 DNA: TGCGCCAGCAGCTCCCAACTAGCGGGAGGATTAGTGGAGCTGTTTTTT
CDR3 protein: CASSSQLAGGLVELFF

clone size: .
D gene: .
V gene: TRBV6-5
J gene: TRBJ2-1
CDR3 DNA: TGTGCCAGCTACCGGGTACCCAATGAGCAGTTCTTC
CDR3 protein: CASYRVPNEQFF

clone size: .
D gene: .
V gene: TRBV10-3
J gene: TRBJ1-3
CDR3 DNA: TGTGCCATCAGTGAGGGACAGAAGCACTCTGGAAACACCATATATTTT
CDR3 protein: CAISEGQKHSGNTIYF

clone size: .
D gene: .
V gene: TRBV4-1
J gene: TRBJ1-2
CDR3 DNA: TGCGCCAGCAGCCAATTGACAGTAAACTATGGCTACACCTTC
CDR3 protein: CASSQLTVNYGYTF

clone size: few
D gene: .
V gene: TRBV21-1
J gene: TRBJ1-1
CDR3 DNA: TGTGCCAGCAGCACGAGGGGATTACGCCCTGAAGCTTTCTTT
CDR3 protein: CASSTRGLRPEAFF

clone size: .
D gene: TRBD2
V gene: TRBV10-3
J gene: TRBJ2-3
CDR3 DNA: TGTGCCATCAGTGAAACTAGCGGGACGGGAGATACGCAGTATTTT
CDR3 protein: CAISETSGTGDTQYF

clone size: .
D gene: TRBD1
V gene: TRBV5-8
J gene: TRBJ2-2
CDR3 DNA: TGTGCCAGCAAACCGGGACAGGGAAACACCGGGGAGCTGTTTTTT
CDR3 protein: CASKPGQGNTGELFF

clone size: .
D gene: .
V gene: TRBV7-2
J gene: TRBJ1-1
CDR3 DNA: TGTGCCAGCAGCACACAGGGTAGACGCACTGAAGCTTTCTTT
CDR3 protein: CASSTQGRRTEAFF

clone size: .
D gene: .
V gene: TRBV28
J gene: TRBJ1-3
CDR3 DNA: TGTGCCAGCAGTTCCCGAGAAGGAGGAAACACCATATATTTT
CDR3 protein: CASSSREGGNTIYF

clone size: .
D gene: TRBD1
V gene: TRBV15
J gene: TRBJ1-1
CDR3 DNA: TGTGCCACCAGCAGGGACAGGGGGGCGAACACTGAAGCTTTCTTT
CDR3 protein: CATSRDRGANTEAFF

clone size: .
D gene: TRBD2
V gene: TRBV18
J gene: TRBJ2-7
CDR3 DNA: TGTGCCAGCTCACCGACTAGCGGGAGTAAATACGAGCAGTACTTC
CDR3 protein: CASSPTSGSKYEQYF

clone size: .
D gene: .
V gene: TRBV6-1
J gene: TRBJ1-5
CDR3 DNA: TGTGCCAGCAGTGTCGTCAGGGAGGGGGGGCAGCCCCAGCATTTT
CDR3 protein: CASSVVREGGQPQHF

clone size: .
D gene: .
V gene: TRBV10-2
J gene: TRBJ1-5
CDR3 DNA: TGCGCCAGCAGTGATGAGGGTTACAATCAGCCCCAGCATTTT
CDR3 protein: CASSDEGYNQPQHF

clone size: .
D gene: .
V gene: TRBV4-3
J gene: TRBJ2-6
CDR3 DNA: TGCGCCAGCAGCCCCCGAGCCTTACCCACCTCTGGGGCCAACGTCCTGACTTTC
CDR3 protein: CASSPRALPTSGANVLTF

clone size: .
D gene: .
V gene: TRBV11-3
J gene: TRBJ2-7
CDR3 DNA: TGTGCCAGCAGCTTAGATCCCTTCTACGAGCAGTACTTC
CDR3 protein: CASSLDPFYEQYF

clone size: .
D gene: .
V gene: TRBV20-1
J gene: TRBJ1-1
CDR3 DNA: TGCAGTGGAGACCGGAGAACTGAAGCTTTCTTT
CDR3 protein: CSGDRRTEAFF

clone size: .
D gene: .
V gene: TRBV25-1
J gene: TRBJ2-6
CDR3 DNA: TGTGCCAGCAGTGAATCACGGTCAGGGGAGGCTGGGGCCAACGTCCTGACTTTC
CDR3 protein: CASSESRSGEAGANVLTF

clone size: .
D gene: .
V gene: TRBV18
J gene: TRBJ2-1
CDR3 DNA: TGTGCCAGCTCACCAACAGGCGAGCAGTTCTTC
CDR3 protein: CASSPTGEQFF

clone size: .
D gene: .
V gene: TRBV6-6
J gene: TRBJ1-6
CDR3 DNA: TGTGCCAGCAGTTATGGTCTGAGCTCCTATAATTCACCCCTCCACTTT
CDR3 protein: CASSYGLSSYNSPLHF

clone size: few
D gene: .
V gene: TRBV10-3
J gene: TRBJ2-1
CDR3 DNA: TGTGCCACCGAGGGACCCGGAGGTAGTGAGCAGTTCTTC
CDR3 protein: CATEGPGGSEQFF

clone size: .
D gene: .
V gene: TRBV28
J gene: TRBJ1-6
CDR3 DNA: TGTGCCAGTGGGCGGGGTAGGTCACCCCTCCACTTT
CDR3 protein: CASGRGRSPLHF

clone size: .
D gene: .
V gene: TRBV6-1
J gene: TRBJ2-5
CDR3 DNA: TGTGCCAGCCATAGGGGGGCGGGGCCAGTGGAGACCCAGTACTTC
CDR3 protein: CASHRGAGPVETQYF

clone size: .
D gene: .
V gene: TRBV28
J gene: TRBJ1-1
CDR3 DNA: TGTGCCAGCAGCTCGGGCAGTCTAAAAGCTTTCTTT
CDR3 protein: CASSSGSLKAFF

clone size: .
D gene: TRBD1
V gene: TRBV28
J gene: TRBJ2-5
CDR3 DNA: TGTGCCAGCAGCCGCTTACAGGGGATAAAAGAGACCCAGTACTTC
CDR3 protein: CASSRLQGIKETQYF

clone size: .
D gene: .
V gene: TRBV5-1
J gene: TRBJ1-5
CDR3 DNA: TGCGCCAGCAGCTCTGGAGCGGGGGGCTGGCAGCCCCAGCATTTT
CDR3 protein: CASSSGAGGWQPQHF

clone size: .
D gene: TRBD2
V gene: TRBV4-1
J gene: TRBJ2-3
CDR3 DNA: TGCGCCAGCAGCCAGTCGACTAGCGGGAGAACAGATACGCAGTATTTT
CDR3 protein: CASSQSTSGRTDTQYF

clone size: .
D gene: .
V gene: TRBV7-2
J gene: TRBJ2-3
CDR3 DNA: TGTGCCAGCAGCTTAGACTGGACAGATACGCAGTATTTT
CDR3 protein: CASSLDWTDTQYF

clone size: .
D gene: .
V gene: TRBV19
J gene: TRBJ2-5
CDR3 DNA: TGTGCCAGTTCCGAGGGTGGAGGGGAGACCCAGTACTTC
CDR3 protein: CASSEGGGETQYF

clone size: .
D gene: TRBD1
V gene: TRBV5-1
J gene: TRBJ1-2
CDR3 DNA: TGCGCCAGCAGCCCCCGGGACAGGAACTATGGCTACACCTTC
CDR3 protein: CASSPRDRNYGYTF

clone size: once
D gene: .
V gene: TRBV6-5
J gene: TRBJ1-1
CDR3 DNA: TGTGCCAGCAGTTACCTGGACGGAAAAGCTTTCTTT
CDR3 protein: CASSYLDGKAFF

clone size: .
D gene: .
V gene: TRBV6-5
J gene: TRBJ2-7
CDR3 DNA: TGTGCCAGCAGTACTACCTCCTACGAGCAGTACTTC
CDR3 protein: CASSTTSYEQYF

clone size: .
D gene: .
V gene: TRBV27
J gene: TRBJ1-5
CDR3 DNA: TGTGCCAGCAGTGCCTCGAAGAATCAGCCCCAGCATTTT
CDR3 protein: CASSASKNQPQHF

clone size: .
D gene: TRBD2
V gene: TRBV6-6
J gene: TRBJ2-3
CDR3 DNA: TGTGCCAGCAGCTACGCCGGGACTAACACAGATACGCAGTATTTT
CDR3 protein: CASSYAGTNTDTQYF

clone size: .
D gene: .
V gene: TRBV5-1
J gene: TRBJ2-1
CDR3 DNA: TGCGCCGGTCTTACGGTAAGCTCCTACAATGAGCAGTTCTTC
CDR3 protein: CAGLTVSSYNEQFF

clone size: .
D gene: .
V gene: TRBV7-2
J gene: TRBJ1-2
CDR3 DNA: TGTGCCAGCAGCGTTGGACAGCCCTTTAACTATGGCTACACCTTC
CDR3 protein: CASSVGQPFNYGYTF

clone size: .
D gene: .
V gene: TRBV4-1
J gene: TRBJ2-3
CDR3 DNA: TGCGCCAGCAGCCAAGATGAACGCTTAGTAACAGATACGCAGTATTTT
CDR3 protein: CASSQDERLVTDTQYF

clone size: .
D gene: .
V gene: TRBV7-2
J gene: TRBJ2-3
CDR3 DNA: TGTGCCAGCAGTTGGGGCCCTGCGCGGGACCGCGATACGCAGTATTTT
CDR3 protein: CASSWGPARDRDTQYF